The sample holds a few counts of the clone carrying this T cell receptor (beta chain). Its antigen is as yet unknown. The CDR3 consists of 13 residues. V trimming: 6 bases; J trimming: 7 bases; junction bases outside the gene matches: 7. From the 5' RACE reads, TCRdb called clonotypes with MiXCR, one entry per CDR3 protein. The data show more than 350,000 distinct CDR3 sequences, 9% seen once. The data were obtained in a study of identical twins. Broader study findings: With beta out-of-frame sequences, excess sharing by twins was weaker.

The receptor was derived from a woman between 50 and 59 years old in good health. J is TRBJ1-2 and V is TRBV12-3 or TRBV12-4; 8 nucleotides line up with TRBD1. Material: naive T cells sorted from blood. The CDR3 DNA reads TGTGCCAGCAGATCGACAGGGGAGGGTGGCTACACCTTC. Protein sequence: CASRSTGEGGYTF.